A selection of T cell receptor beta chains follows, all from one sample in a study of CD8 T cells in Susac syndrome. One entry per CDR3 protein, called by TCRdb with MiXCR from the immunoSEQ multiplex PCR reads. Altogether about 280,000 distinct CDR3 sequences are present, 70% to 90% being singletons, with the ten largest covering about 0.11%. The sample taken for sequencing was CD8+ T cells from PBMCs. Every receptor here comes from a human donor with multiple sclerosis. CDR3s include the opening cysteine and the closing phenylalanine or tryptophan. D genes are given only for firm matches. Clone sizes are given selectively: once, few, many, or a class where the clone is expanded.

>.|.|TRBV7-8|TRBJ1-1|15
CASSIPGTVNTEAFF
TGTGCCAGCAGCATTCCCGGGACGGTGAACACTGAAGCTTTCTTT
>TRBD1|.|TRBV9|TRBJ1-2|15
CASSTWDRESYGYTF
TGTGCCAGCAGCACATGGGACAGGGAAAGCTATGGCTACACCTTC
>TRBD2|.|TRBV28|TRBJ2-1|15
CASSLGRESNDEQFF
TGTGCCAGCAGTTTGGGGCGGGAGTCTAACGATGAGCAGTTCTTC
>.|.|TRBV27|TRBJ1-5|13
CASSSGGLQPQHF
TGTGCCAGCAGTTCCGGGGGCCTTCAGCCCCAGCATTTT
>.|few|TRBV5-6|TRBJ2-1|15
CASSSFEHAYNEQFF
TGTGCCAGCAGCTCGTTCGAGCACGCCTACAATGAGCAGTTCTTC
>.|.|TRBV15|TRBJ2-7|15
CATSRNSLANPEQYF
TGTGCCACCAGCAGAAATAGTCTAGCGAACCCCGAGCAGTACTTC
>.|.|TRBV28|TRBJ2-2|13
CASTEANTGELFF
TGTGCCAGCACAGAGGCGAACACCGGGGAGCTGTTTTTT
>.|.|TRBV19|TRBJ2-1|14
CASSIPGPWNEQFF
TGTGCCAGTAGTATACCCGGACCGTGGAATGAGCAGTTCTTC
>.|.|TRBV7-9|TRBJ2-7|12
CASSQLGSEQYF
TGTGCCAGCAGCCAGCTTGGGAGCGAGCAGTACTTC
>TRBD2|.|TRBV12-3/TRBV12-4|TRBJ2-5|16
CASSQTLAGRGETQYF
TGTGCCAGCAGTCAAACACTAGCGGGAAGAGGAGAGACCCAGTACTTC
>TRBD2|few|TRBV7-6|TRBJ2-7|15
CASSLGTSGIYEQYF
TGTGCCAGCAGCTTAGGGACTAGCGGTATCTACGAGCAGTACTTC
>TRBD2|once|TRBV28|TRBJ2-2|19
CASSTMGLAGIGRAGELFF
TGTGCCAGCAGTACAATGGGACTAGCGGGAATCGGAAGAGCCGGGGAGCTGTTTTTT
>TRBD2|.|TRBV6-5|TRBJ2-5|16
CASSYSGLAAQETQYF
TGTGCCAGCAGTTACTCCGGACTAGCGGCCCAAGAGACCCAGTACTTC
>.|.|TRBV28|TRBJ1-1|10
CAIKQAEAFF
TGTGCCATAAAGCAAGCTGAAGCTTTCTTT
>.|.|TRBV20-1|TRBJ2-1|18
CSARDLGGAFSSYNEQFF
TGCAGTGCTAGAGATCTAGGAGGAGCTTTCAGCTCCTACAATGAGCAGTTCTTC
>.|once|TRBV5-5|TRBJ1-5|14
CASSPYPVNQPQHF
TGTGCCAGCAGCCCGTATCCGGTGAATCAGCCCCAGCATTTT
>TRBD2|.|TRBV5-1|TRBJ2-2|16
CAGRDLAGTNTGELFF
TGCGCCGGCCGAGATCTAGCGGGAACGAACACCGGGGAGCTGTTTTTT
>.|.|TRBV12-3/TRBV12-4|TRBJ1-1|13
CASSWARWPEAFF
TGTGCCAGCAGTTGGGCTAGGTGGCCTGAAGCTTTCTTT
>TRBD1|.|TRBV3-1|TRBJ2-2|16
CASNNLFNRGKGELFF
TGTGCCAGCAACAACCTCTTTAACAGGGGAAAAGGGGAGCTGTTTTTT
>.|.|TRBV28|TRBJ1-6|14
CASIPGTRDSPLHF
TGTGCCAGCATTCCCGGGACCCGCGATTCACCCCTCCACTTT
>.|few|TRBV27|TRBJ2-2|12
CASSGHTGELFF
TGTGCCAGCAGCGGACACACCGGGGAGCTGTTTTTT
>TRBD2|.|TRBV18|TRBJ2-1|14
CASSGLVRHGEQFF
TGTGCCAGCTCGGGACTAGTTAGACACGGTGAGCAGTTCTTC
>TRBD2|.|TRBV7-9|TRBJ2-1|14
CASSLPTSGNEQFF
TGTGCCAGCAGCTTACCGACTAGCGGCAATGAGCAGTTCTTC
>.|once|TRBV12-3/TRBV12-4|TRBJ2-3|14
CASSLVSAVDTQYF
TGTGCCAGCAGTTTAGTTTCTGCAGTAGATACGCAGTATTTT
>.|.|TRBV4-1|TRBJ1-1|15
CASSQAITVNTEAFF
TGCGCCAGCAGCCAAGCAATAACAGTGAACACTGAAGCTTTCTTT
>TRBD2|.|TRBV28|TRBJ2-1|14
CASSLAGGGAEQFF
TGTGCCAGCAGTCTAGCGGGAGGAGGTGCTGAGCAGTTCTTC
>.|.|TRBV27|TRBJ2-2|15
CASSLSGWGTGELFF
TGTGCCAGCAGTTTATCCGGGTGGGGGACCGGGGAGCTGTTTTTT
>TRBD2|.|TRBV7-9|TRBJ2-5|16
CASSFRLAAPQETQYF
TGTGCCAGCAGCTTTCGACTAGCGGCTCCCCAAGAGACCCAGTACTTC